The 12 T cell receptor beta chains given below trace back to one sample, sequenced in a study of blood T cell repertoires in COVID-19. Assay: immunoSEQ multiplex PCR; the TCRdb copy retains only in-frame clones and omits some. The sample has over 30,000 clones, over 70% seen once. The sample comprised peripheral blood. These receptors came from a man of 80 years or more with active or convalescent COVID-19.

V is TRBV5-1 and J is TRBJ2-3; a weak D match, TRBD2 (5 bases). Germline V CDR1 and CDR2: SGHRS, YFSETQ. The CDR3 spans 14 residues. With 5 bases removed from V and 2 bases from J, the gap between germline ends came to 12 bases. CDR3 bases: TGCGCCAGCAGTACGGGGATTAACACAGATACGCAGTATTTT. This sequence encodes CASSTGINTDTQYF.

The chain employs TRBV5-1 and TRBJ2-7; 8 bases match TRBD1. This CDR3 has 16 residues. The germline gives CDR1 SGHRS, CDR2 YFSETQ. The ends lost 1 base at V and 4 bases at J; junction bases unmatched: 10. The CDR3 reads CASSLNAGGARYEQYF. DNA for the CDR3: TGCGCCAGCAGCTTGAATGCAGGGGGCGCACGGTACGAGCAGTACTTC.

Here the CDR3 reads CASSPQYRGNNQPQHF. In DNA, the CDR3 is TGTGCCAGCAGCCCGCAGTACAGGGGAAACAATCAGCCCCAGCATTTT. The V gene is TRBV2, the J gene TRBJ1-5, with 7 bases identical to TRBD1. Losses at the gene ends were 6 bases for V and 3 bases for J; bases not matched to a gene: 11. CDR1 and CDR2 from the germline V gene are SNHLY and FYNNEI. This CDR3 is built from 16 residues.

The rearrangement uses TRBV30 and TRBJ1-5; possibly TRBD1 for D (5 bases). V dropped 4 bases and J dropped 4 bases, with 14 bases sitting between them. The CDR3 length is 14 residues. Germline V gene sequence: CDR1 GTSNPN, CDR2 SVGIG (reference sequence). CDR3 in amino acids: CAWTPGGLNQPQHF. The DNA for the CDR3 is TGTGCCTGGACGCCCGGGGGACTGAATCAGCCCCAGCATTTT.

The table lists this clone with a count of one. The chain joins TRBV7-9 to TRBJ2-5; D is perhaps TRBD1 (5 bases). The CDR3 runs to 19 residues. Germline-derived CDR1 and CDR2 are SEHNR and FQNEAQ (reference sequence). V gave up 0 bases and J gave up 2 bases, with 22 bases separating them. DNA for the CDR3: TGTGCCAGCAGCTTAGCGTTCGGTTCAACCCGCTACAGGCAAGAGACCCAGTACTTC. It codes for CASSLAFGSTRYRQETQYF.

The CDR3 is CASSFTNTGELFF. In DNA form, the CDR3 reads TGTGCCAGCAGCTTCACGAACACCGGGGAGCTGTTTTTT. The chain links TRBV11-2 to TRBJ2-2; no clear D. V lost 3 bases to trimming and J lost 0 bases, with 2 bases between them. From germline, CDR1 is SGHAT and CDR2 FQNNGV. This CDR3 has 13 amino acids.

The CDR3 reads CASSKASPGQGKGNEQFF. CDR3 nucleotides: TGTGCCAGCAGCAAAGCGAGTCCCGGACAGGGGAAGGGCAATGAGCAGTTCTTC. This chain links TRBV21-1 with TRBJ2-1; the D call TRBD1 from the table was never checked on the DNA. TRBV21-1 is a listed pseudogene. The CDR3 is 18 residues long.

The chain employs TRBV10-2 and TRBJ1-5, with a possible D match to TRBD1 (5 bases). CDR3 length: 13 residues. V lost 4 bases, J lost 7 bases, and 11 bases lay in between. The germline CDR1 and CDR2 sequences are WSHSY and SAAADI. The CDR3 DNA follows: TGCGCCAGCAGTGTTAACGGGGGGCAGCCCCAGCATTTT. It translates to CASSVNGGQPQHF.

The chain carries TRBV19 and TRBJ1-2; no clear D gene. CDR1 is LNHDA and CDR2 is SQIVND in the germline V gene (reference sequence). V lost 7 bases and J lost 4, with 19 bases in between. The CDR3 runs to 15 residues. Here the CDR3 DNA reads TGTGCCAGTACGACCCCCCAGAACCGACTCTATGGCTACACCTTC. As protein: CASTTPQNRLYGYTF.

The rearrangement links TRBV11-2 to TRBJ2-5, with a tentative D call TRBD2 (6 bases). The V end was cut by 1 base, the J end by 5 bases, with 14 bases between. Germline V CDR1 and CDR2: SGHAT, FQNNGV. This CDR3 spans 15 amino acids. The CDR3 coding sequence is TGTGCCAGCAGCTTAGGCTGGGGAGGCGGGGAGACCCAGTACTTC. It codes for CASSLGWGGGETQYF.

Only a few counts were recorded for this clone. The chain joins TRBV19 to TRBJ2-1; 7 bases line up with TRBD1. Trimming cost V 3 bases and J 7 bases; bases outside gene matches: 3. There are 13 residues in the CDR3. The germline V gene encodes CDR1 LNHDA and CDR2 SQIVND (reference sequence). The CDR3: CASSIQTGNEQFF. The CDR3 DNA reads as TGTGCCAGTAGTATCCAGACAGGGAATGAGCAGTTCTTC. The full variable domain, in which reference TRBV19 and TRBJ2-1 provide the parts outside the CDR3, is DGGITQSPKYLFRKEGQNVTLSCEQNLNHDAMYWYRQDPGQGLRLIYYSQIVNDFQKGDIAEGYSVSREKKESFPLTVTSAQKNPTAFYLCASSIQTGNEQFFGPGTRLTVL.

The chain combines TRBV9 with TRBJ1-1, with 9 bases identical to TRBD1. This CDR3 has 13 amino acids. CDR1 SGDLS and CDR2 YYNGEE come from the germline V gene. After removal of 4 bases from V and 5 bases from J, the junction contained 3 bases not matched to a gene. CDR3 DNA sequence: TGTGCCAGCAGCACAGGGGGCTGGACTGAAGCTTTCTTT. This gives the protein CASSTGGWTEAFF.